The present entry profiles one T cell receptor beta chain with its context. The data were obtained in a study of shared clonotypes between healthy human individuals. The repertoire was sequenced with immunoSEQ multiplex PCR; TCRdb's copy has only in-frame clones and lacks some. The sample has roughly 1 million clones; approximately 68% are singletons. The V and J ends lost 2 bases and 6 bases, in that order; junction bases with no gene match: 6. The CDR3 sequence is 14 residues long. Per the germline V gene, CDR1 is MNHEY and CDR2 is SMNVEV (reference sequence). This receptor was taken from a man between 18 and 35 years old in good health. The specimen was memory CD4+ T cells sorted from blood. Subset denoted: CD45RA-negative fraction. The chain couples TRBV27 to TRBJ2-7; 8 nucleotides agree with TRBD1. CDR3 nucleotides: TGTGCCAGCAGTTTAGACAGGGGCGCGGTCGAGCAGTACTTC. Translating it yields CASSLDRGAVEQYF.